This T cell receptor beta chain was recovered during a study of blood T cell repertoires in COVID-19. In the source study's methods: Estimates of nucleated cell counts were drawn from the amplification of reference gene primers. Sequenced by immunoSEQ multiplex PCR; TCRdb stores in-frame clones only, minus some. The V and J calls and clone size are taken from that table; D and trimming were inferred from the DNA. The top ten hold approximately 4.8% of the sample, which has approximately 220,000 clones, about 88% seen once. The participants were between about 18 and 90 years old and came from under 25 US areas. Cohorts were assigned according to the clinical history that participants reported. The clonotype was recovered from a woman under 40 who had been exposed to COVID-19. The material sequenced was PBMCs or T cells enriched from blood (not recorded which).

In DNA form, the CDR3 reads TGTGCCACCAGTGATTTTCGGGGGGTCGCAGATACGCAGTATTTT. Translated: CATSDFRGVADTQYF. J is TRBJ2-3 and V is TRBV24-1, with 7 bases fitting TRBD2. After removal of 1 base from V and 4 bases from J, the junction contained 4 bases not matched to a gene. Per the germline V gene, CDR1 is KGHDR and CDR2 is SFDVKD. The CDR3 is 15 residues long.